This T cell receptor (beta chain) is from a study of cytomegalovirus exposure and HLA in healthy donors. Study-level information: Later, an analysis reported that the roughly 120 validation repertoires had used the same platform as the approximately 600 first-cohort repertoires.

Study findings and constraints: The dataset shows that most TCR sequences were rare, while some public TCRs occurred in many donors. Using the classifier, cytomegalovirus status was reportedly diagnosed with high specificity and sensitivity. A few chains tied to CMV proved CMV antigen-specific in vitro.

Libraries were prepared by immunoSEQ multiplex PCR; TCRdb keeps only in-frame clonotypes and omits some of them. The data contain around 52,000 clones, roughly 88% of them singletons. This CDR3 is built from 15 residues. The J segment lost 3 bases and the V segment lost 5 bases, leaving 7 bases of the junction unmatched. Germline values: CDR1 SGHAT, CDR2 FQNNGV. About this clone itself: The antigen is undetermined.

V is TRBV11-2 and J is TRBJ2-3; 8 bases are a match to TRBD1. This clonotype originated in a woman aged 30 to 39 in good health and CMV-seronegative. The sample was PBMCs. Here the CDR3 reads CASSATGGRTDTQYF. The CDR3 nucleotides read TGTGCCAGCAGCGCCACAGGGGGTCGGACAGATACGCAGTATTTT.